The next 27 T cell receptor beta chains were all read from a single sample in a study of CD8 T cells in ankylosing spondylitis. TCRdb re-called the 5' RACE reads through MiXCR, storing one row per CDR3 protein. The sample carries nearly 250,000 distinct CDR3 sequences, 32% recorded once. Sequenced: blood, either unsorted or a sorted T cell fraction (not recorded which). The receptors shown here come from a male donor with ankylosing spondylitis or in good health (not recorded which).

The chain carries TRBV12-3 or TRBV12-4 and TRBJ2-2; 8 nucleotides line up with TRBD1. CDR3 length equals 15 residues. V shed 3 bases and J 5 bases; nucleotides not matched to a gene: 5. For the CDR3, the DNA is TGTGCCAGCAGTTTTGCAGGGGGCGGTACCGGGGAGCTGTTTTTT. Its protein is CASSFAGGGTGELFF.

This clonotype came up a few times. V gene TRBV5-6 combines with J gene TRBJ2-1; D remains unclear. Between the trimmed V and J ends, which lost 4 bases and 8 bases, there was a span of 10 bases. CDR3 length: 12 residues. Germline CDR1 reads SGHDT; CDR2 reads YYEEEE. CDR3 in DNA: TGTGCCAGCAGCCGACGGGTCGATGAGCAGTTCTTC. It codes for CASSRRVDEQFF.

The chain carries TRBV25-1 and TRBJ2-3; D perhaps matches TRBD1 (5 bases). This CDR3 has 12 residues. Per the germline V gene, CDR1 is MGHDK and CDR2 is SYGVNS. V was shortened by 3 bases and J by 7 bases, with 8 bases between the two germline ends. CDR3 region: CASSDPGNTQYF. CDR3 coding DNA: TGTGCCAGCAGTGACCCAGGGAATACGCAGTATTTT.

In its sample, this clonotype was seen a few times. The rearrangement uses TRBV5-1 and TRBJ1-1; 8 bases are a match to TRBD1. This CDR3 contains 14 residues. Germline values: CDR1 SGHRS, CDR2 YFSETQ. The trim removed 5 bases at V and 7 bases at J, leaving 10 bases unmatched. CDR3 sequence: CASRGQGVGIEAFF. CDR3 sequence (DNA): TGCGCCAGCAGAGGACAGGGTGTCGGAATTGAAGCTTTCTTT.

This clonotype was seen only a few times. The chain joins TRBV20-1 to TRBJ2-3; a possible D gene is TRBD1 (6 bases). CDR3 size: 14 residues. Germline assignment: CDR1 DFQATT and CDR2 SNEGSKA (reference sequence). Trimming stripped 6 bases from V and 5 bases from J, with 18 bases between. This CDR3 is CSATGHREGDTQYF. CDR3 coding DNA: TGCAGTGCCACGGGACACAGAGAGGGAGATACGCAGTATTTT.

This clonotype was observed a few times. V usage is TRBV19 and J usage is TRBJ2-1; 7 bases are a match to TRBD2. Germline V lookup: CDR1 LNHDA, CDR2 SQIVND (reference sequence). After removal of 5 bases from V and 0 bases from J, the junction contained 4 bases not matched to a gene. This CDR3 comprises 15 residues. CDR3 sequence (DNA): TGTGCCAGTAGTCTACTAGCGACCTCCTACAATGAGCAGTTCTTC. Translated: CASSLLATSYNEQFF.

The rearrangement uses TRBV9 and TRBJ2-7; tentatively, D is TRBD2 (6 bases). In germline, CDR1 is SGDLS, CDR2 YYNGEE. The CDR3 is 14 amino acids. Trimming removed 3 bases from V and 3 bases from J, with 13 bases in between. The CDR3 nucleotides read TGTGCCAGCAGCGGCTCCGGGAGATTCTACGAGCAGTACTTC. Translating gives CASSGSGRFYEQYF.

V and J are TRBV27 and TRBJ2-3; D uncertain. This CDR3 has 14 residues. Trimming took off 3 bases at V and 4 bases at J, with 11 bases between the two ends. Germline CDR1 MNHEY, CDR2 SMNVEV (reference sequence). The CDR3 region is CASSFVSEADTQYF. Written as DNA, the CDR3 is TGTGCCAGCAGTTTCGTTTCGGAAGCAGATACGCAGTATTTT.

This clonotype was picked up a small number of times. The V gene is TRBV20-1, the J gene TRBJ2-7; 7 nucleotides align to TRBD1. The CDR3 length is 12 residues. With 5 bases clipped from V and 5 bases from J, the junction kept 6 bases outside the gene matches. The germline V gene has CDR1 DFQATT and CDR2 SNEGSKA (reference sequence). The CDR3 DNA follows: TGCAGTGCTGACCGGGACAGTGACGAGCAGTACTTC. Protein sequence: CSADRDSDEQYF.

J is TRBJ2-3 and V is TRBV4-1, with D tentatively TRBD2 (6 bases). Germline CDR1 reads MGHRA; CDR2 reads YSYEKL. V lost 3 bases and J 0 bases, leaving 10 bases between the germline ends. This CDR3 is 15 amino acids long. In DNA, the CDR3 is TGCGCCAGCAGCCATGGAGGGAGTAGCACAGATACGCAGTATTTT. This encodes CASSHGGSSTDTQYF.

This clonotype has only a few counts. The V and J genes are TRBV15 and TRBJ1-4; D remains unclear. CDR3 length equals 12 residues. The germline gives CDR1 LNHNV, CDR2 YYDKDF (reference sequence). V lost 1 base and J 8 bases, leaving 5 bases between the germline ends. The DNA of the CDR3 is TGTGCCACCAGCAGAGGCTGGGAAAAACTGTTTTTT. It specifies CATSRGWEKLFF.

This clonotype showed up many times. The chain couples TRBV5-1 to TRBJ2-1, with 11 nucleotides matching TRBD2. The V and J ends lost 4 bases and 5 bases, in that order; junction bases with no gene match: 5. The CDR3 sequence is 15 residues long. Looked up from germline, CDR1 is SGHRS and CDR2 is YFSETQ. CDR3 in DNA: TGCGCCAGCAGCCTTAGCGGGGGGGCCCACAATGAGCAGTTCTTC. Translating it yields CASSLSGGAHNEQFF.

This clonotype was seen only a few times. The rearrangement uses TRBV20-1 and TRBJ2-1; TRBD2 matches at 16 bases. The J segment lost 4 bases and the V segment lost 5 bases, leaving 8 bases of the junction unmatched. Germline V gives CDR1 DFQATT, CDR2 SNEGSKA (reference sequence). The CDR3 totals 17 residues. CDR3 loop: CSAPVPGLAGGYNEQFF. DNA of the CDR3: TGCAGTGCTCCAGTCCCGGGACTAGCGGGGGGGTACAATGAGCAGTTCTTC.

This clonotype was observed a handful of times. The chain is built from TRBV20-1 and TRBJ1-5, with a weak D call TRBD1 (6 bases). Germline CDR1 and CDR2: DFQATT and SNEGSKA (reference sequence). The CDR3 extends over 14 amino acids. Trimming removed 3 bases from V and 3 bases from J, with 12 bases in between. The CDR3 is CSARRGADNQPQHF. CDR3 sequence (DNA): TGCAGTGCTAGGAGGGGGGCAGACAATCAGCCCCAGCATTTT.

This clonotype appeared a few times. V usage is TRBV27 and J usage is TRBJ2-7, with TRBD1 identical over 7 bases. This CDR3 has 16 amino acids. Germline loops: CDR1 MNHEY, CDR2 SMNVEV (reference sequence). V lost 0 bases and J lost 4; bases outside the gene matches: 9. The CDR3 protein is CASSLSEGDRAYEQYF. CDR3 DNA: TGTGCCAGCAGTTTATCTGAGGGAGACAGGGCGTACGAGCAGTACTTC.

The V gene is TRBV11-2, the J gene TRBJ2-4; D remains unclear. The ends were cut back, 2 bases at V and 8 bases at J, with 13 bases in the middle. The CDR3 is 14 amino acids. From germline, CDR1 is SGHAT and CDR2 FQNNGV. The CDR3 bases are TGTGCCAGCAGCTTACCCCGTAGAAGGCACATTCAGTACTTC. Translated: CASSLPRRRHIQYF.

This clonotype was detected only a few times. The chain has TRBV5-6 and TRBJ2-2, with D perhaps matching TRBD1 (6 bases). Germline V gene sequence: CDR1 SGHDT, CDR2 YYEEEE. This CDR3 has 17 amino acids. Trimming cost V 4 bases and J 4 bases, with 20 bases left between them. The CDR3 reads CASSGGGGTIFTGELFF. CDR3 bases: TGTGCCAGCAGCGGCGGTGGGGGCACCATCTTCACCGGGGAGCTGTTTTTT. Full variable domain (outside the CDR3, taken from reference TRBV5-6 and TRBJ2-2): DAGVTQSPTHLIKTRGQQVTLRCSPKSGHDTVSWYQQALGQGPQFIFQYYEEEERQRGNFPDRFSGHQFPNYSSELNVNALLLGDSALYLCASSGGGGTIFTGELFFGEGSRLTVL.

Only a few counts were recorded for this clonotype. This chain joins TRBV7-6 and TRBJ2-3; a possible D gene is TRBD1 (6 bases). In germline, CDR1 is SGHVS, CDR2 FNYEAQ. The ends were cut back, 0 bases at V and 1 base at J, with 23 bases in the middle. The length of the CDR3 is 20 residues. The CDR3 region is CASSLASFPARQARTDTQYF. CDR3 coding DNA: TGTGCCAGCAGCTTAGCGTCGTTCCCCGCGCGACAGGCCCGCACAGATACGCAGTATTTT.

The V gene is TRBV19, the J gene TRBJ2-1; D is possibly TRBD2 (6 bases). Germline CDR1 is LNHDA and CDR2 is SQIVND (reference sequence). The CDR3 extends over 15 amino acids. The V and J ends lost 3 bases and 0 bases respectively, with 9 bases between them. The CDR3 region is CASSISGDSYNEQFF. CDR3 DNA: TGTGCCAGTAGTATTTCGGGGGACTCCTACAATGAGCAGTTCTTC.

This chain uses TRBV20-1 with TRBJ2-3; tentatively, D is TRBD1 or TRBD2 (6 bases each). This CDR3 contains 13 residues. Germline V gene lookup returns CDR1 DFQATT and CDR2 SNEGSKA (reference sequence). Trimming took off 7 bases at V and 0 bases at J, with 11 bases between the two ends. The CDR3 protein is CSVGGPSTDTQYF. The DNA for the CDR3 is TGCAGTGTTGGGGGGCCTAGCACAGATACGCAGTATTTT.

The V call is TRBV20-1, the J call TRBJ2-5, with D perhaps TRBD2 (5 bases). The CDR3 runs 11 residues. In germline, CDR1 is DFQATT, CDR2 SNEGSKA (reference sequence). Deletions cut 6 bases from V and 5 bases from J, with 10 bases between. CDR3 sequence: CSAPTRETQYF. The CDR3 DNA reads TGCAGTGCCCCCACTAGGGAGACCCAGTACTTC.

This clonotype has a handful of counts. The chain's CDR3 is CSAQPLHNPNEKLFF. The CDR3 bases are TGCAGTGCCCAACCACTACACAACCCTAATGAAAAACTGTTTTTT. The chain couples TRBV20-1 to TRBJ1-4; D is undetermined. The CDR3 consists of 15 residues. V dropped 6 bases and J dropped 3 bases, with 17 bases sitting between them. Germline V gene sequence: CDR1 DFQATT, CDR2 SNEGSKA (reference sequence).

The gene calls are TRBV12-3 or TRBV12-4 and TRBJ2-5; perhaps TRBD1 as D (6 bases). The ends were cut back, 6 bases at V and 0 bases at J, with 11 bases in the middle. CDR3 length equals 14 residues. This CDR3 is CASRNREYQETQYF. CDR3 nucleotides: TGTGCCAGCAGAAACAGGGAGTACCAAGAGACCCAGTACTTC.

This clonotype was seen a handful of times. The chain combines TRBV10-3 with TRBJ2-7, with D unclear. The V end lost 4 bases, the J end lost 4 bases, and 5 bases lay between the germline ends. The germline CDR1 and CDR2 sequences are ENHRY and SYGVKD. The CDR3 extends over 11 amino acids. CDR3 sequence reads: CAISGAYEQYF. CDR3 nucleotide sequence: TGTGCCATCAGTGGGGCATACGAGCAGTACTTC.

The chain couples TRBV28 to TRBJ1-5; 7 bases map to TRBD1. The CDR3 totals 16 residues. V dropped 6 bases and J dropped 3; count of bases not matched to a gene: 11. Germline CDR1 and CDR2: MDHEN and SYDVKM. The CDR3 nucleotides read TGTGCCAGCAGCTACAGACAGGGAGTCTCCAATCAGCCCCAGCATTTT. Encoded protein: CASSYRQGVSNQPQHF.

The chain uses TRBV6-5 and TRBJ2-4; possible D gene TRBD2, 5 bases. This CDR3 is built from 16 residues. Per germline, CDR1 MNHEY and CDR2 SVGAGI. V lost 0 bases, J lost 0 bases, and 9 bases lay in between. The CDR3 sequence: CASSYSARAAKNIQYF. The CDR3 nucleotides are TGTGCCAGCAGTTACTCGGCGCGGGCAGCCAAAAACATTCAGTACTTC.

The J gene is TRBJ1-5, the V gene TRBV5-5; tentatively, D is TRBD1 (5 bases). V lost 2 bases to trimming and J lost 5 bases, with 20 bases between them. The length of the CDR3 is 17 residues. Germline V lookup: CDR1 SGHKS, CDR2 YYEKEE (reference sequence). The CDR3 DNA is TGTGCCAGCAGCTTTTCCGCGGCTCGGGGCGGCCATCAGCCCCAGCATTTT. Protein sequence: CASSFSAARGGHQPQHF.